One T cell receptor beta chain is described in this entry. CDR3 length: 15 residues. V was pared by 4 bases and J by 0 bases, with 7 bases of the junction left unmatched. CDR1 SGDLS and CDR2 YYNGEE come from the germline V gene. The repertoire was sequenced with immunoSEQ multiplex PCR; TCRdb's copy has only in-frame clones and lacks some. The repertoire holds around 80,000 clones, with roughly 90% as singletons. The data belong to a study of OX40 agonist ivuxolimab in advanced cancers. Study as a whole: Partial responses were achieved by three patients, one with hepatocellular carcinoma and two with cutaneous melanoma.

The chain combines TRBV9 with TRBJ2-7; 7 nucleotides agree with TRBD1. The sequenced sample was CD4+ or CD8+ T cells sorted from blood, obtained in a trial of the OX40 agonist ivuxolimab. This TCR derives from an adult with an advanced solid tumor such as melanoma, head and neck, liver or kidney cancer. The CDR3 here is CASSPQGVTSYEQYF. CDR3 nucleotides: TGTGCCAGCAGCCCTCAGGGGGTGACCTCCTACGAGCAGTACTTC. Variable domain in full (rest from reference TRBV9 and TRBJ2-7): DSGVTQTPKHLITATGQRVTLRCSPRSGDLSVYWYQQSLDQGLQFLIQYYNGEERAKGNILERFSAQQFPDLHSELNLSSLELGDSALYFCASSPQGVTSYEQYFGPGTRLTVT.